Shown below are 26 T cell receptor beta chains from a single sample sequenced in a study of blood T cell repertoires in COVID-19. Profiling relied on immunoSEQ multiplex PCR, and the TCRdb table lists in-frame clones only, not all of them. Here the sample spans about 130,000 clones, around 81% being singletons. Sequencing input: peripheral blood. The receptor set was obtained from a man in his forties or fifties with active or convalescent COVID-19.

The sample holds many counts of this clone. The rearrangement uses TRBV27 and TRBJ1-4, with D possibly matching TRBD1 (5 bases). Germline V CDR1 and CDR2: MNHEY, SMNVEV (reference sequence). The CDR3 contains 15 residues. Between the trimmed V and J ends, which lost 2 bases and 8 bases, there was a span of 15 bases. The CDR3 is CASSLGSRAGEKLFF. As DNA, the CDR3 is TGTGCCAGCAGTTTAGGGTCCAGGGCGGGGGAAAAACTGTTTTTT.

CDR3 protein: CASSHYGDTQYF. The CDR3 DNA follows: TGTGCCAGCAGCCACTACGGCGATACGCAGTATTTT. The genes are TRBV7-2 and TRBJ2-3; D unclear. Looked up from germline, CDR1 is SGHTA and CDR2 is FQGNSA. CDR3 length: 12 residues. Deletions cut 5 bases from V and 6 bases from J, with 9 bases between.

This sequence joins TRBV11-2 and TRBJ1-2; TRBD1 matches 8 bases. J gave up 4 bases and V 0 bases, and 7 bases lay outside the gene matches. This CDR3 contains 16 residues. From germline, CDR1 is SGHAT and CDR2 FQNNGV. CDR3 residues: CASSLEGTGPRYGYTF. In nucleotides, the CDR3 is TGTGCCAGCAGCTTAGAAGGGACAGGACCTCGCTATGGCTACACCTTC. The complete variable domain, with remaining parts taken from reference TRBV11-2 and TRBJ1-2, reads EAGVAQSPRYKIIEKRQSVAFWCNPISGHATLYWYQQILGQGPKLLIQFQNNGVVDDSQLPKDRFSAERLKGVDSTLKIQPAKLEDSAVYLCASSLEGTGPRYGYTFGSGTRLTVV.

Points on this clone: At one end, the junction sequence differs from germline, possibly due to a read error. This chain links TRBV30 with TRBJ2-1; 8 bases match TRBD1. The CDR3 totals 13 residues. CDR1 and CDR2 (germline): GTSNPN, SVGIG (reference sequence). The CDR3 reads CTQTQGADNEQFF. CDR3 sequence (DNA): TGCACCCAGACCCAGGGGGCGGACAATGAGCAGTTCTTC.

The chain employs TRBV6-5 and TRBJ1-5; 7 positions match TRBD1. This CDR3 has 15 residues. The germline CDR1 and CDR2 sequences are MNHEY and SVGAGI. V gave up 5 bases and J gave up 6 bases; unmatched junction bases: 10. The DNA for the CDR3 is TGTGCCAGCAGTCTGATAGGGGGCGGAGGTCAGCCCCAGCATTTT. It encodes CASSLIGGGGQPQHF.

The CDR3 DNA is TGTGCCATCAGGCCCGACAGGGGGTTTGATTCACCCCTCCACTTT. Translation gives CAIRPDRGFDSPLHF. The chain uses TRBV10-3 and TRBJ1-6; 9 nucleotides align to TRBD1. Germline CDR1 reads ENHRY; CDR2 reads SYGVKD. Trimming took 6 bases from V and 8 from J; bases not matched to a gene: 8. The CDR3 is made up of 15 amino acids.

The chain couples TRBV24-1 to TRBJ2-3; 7 nucleotides align to TRBD2. Looked up from germline, CDR1 is KGHDR and CDR2 is SFDVKD. Trimming cost V 12 bases and J 1 base; bases outside gene matches: 9. The CDR3 runs 14 residues. This chain's CDR3 is CACTPRGGTDTQYF. Written as DNA, the CDR3 is TGTGCCTGTACCCCCCGGGGGGGCACAGATACGCAGTATTTT.

V gene TRBV11-2 combines with J gene TRBJ2-7; TRBD1 might be the D (6 bases). The CDR3 covers 17 residues. The germline V gene has CDR1 SGHAT and CDR2 FQNNGV. The V end was cut by 1 base, the J end by 3 bases, with 19 bases between. The CDR3 here is CASSLVFLRDTSYEQYF. The CDR3 nucleotides are TGTGCCAGCAGCTTAGTGTTCCTTCGGGACACAAGCTACGAGCAGTACTTC.

The chain recombines TRBV3-1 (or the pseudogene TRBV3-2) with TRBJ2-5; 8 nucleotides match TRBD1. With 4 bases clipped from V and 2 bases from J, the junction kept 0 bases outside the gene matches. The CDR3 contains 13 residues. Germline CDR1 LGHDT, CDR2 YNNKEL (reference sequence). CDR3 loop: CASSRQGQETQYF. CDR3 coding DNA: TGTGCCAGCAGCCGACAGGGGCAAGAGACCCAGTACTTC.

This clone was seen a few times. This chain links TRBV5-6 with TRBJ2-7; TRBD1 matches at 9 bases. CDR3 length: 14 residues. Per germline, CDR1 SGHDT and CDR2 YYEEEE. Losses at the gene ends were 5 bases for V and 5 bases for J; bases not matched to a gene: 8. The CDR3 here is CASRPTGGLNEQYF. The DNA for the CDR3 is TGTGCCAGCAGGCCTACAGGGGGCTTGAACGAGCAGTACTTC.

The sample holds a few counts of this clone. The chain is built from TRBV19 and TRBJ1-5; 9 bases align to TRBD1. Germline V CDR1 and CDR2: LNHDA, SQIVND (reference sequence). After removal of 6 bases from V and 7 bases from J, the junction contained 7 bases not matched to a gene. The CDR3 consists of 14 residues. The CDR3 protein is CASRTTGGEQPQHF. The CDR3 DNA follows: TGTGCCAGTAGAACCACAGGGGGCGAGCAGCCCCAGCATTTT.

The chain combines TRBV7-2 with TRBJ1-6; 8 nucleotides match TRBD1. The CDR3 runs to 14 residues. The V segment lost 5 bases and the J segment 18 bases; nucleotides outside the gene matches: 15. CDR1 is SGHTA and CDR2 is FQGNSA in the germline V gene. The CDR3 region has the DNA TGTGCCAGCAGCATAACTGGGACAGGCCTCTACTACCACTTT. It translates to CASSITGTGLYYHF.

This chain uses TRBV4-2 with TRBJ1-6; 9 nucleotides line up with TRBD1. After removal of 0 bases from V and 6 bases from J, the junction contained 3 bases not matched to a gene. The CDR3 covers 16 residues. Germline V gives CDR1 LGHNA, CDR2 YNFKEQ. The CDR3 DNA follows: TGTGCCAGCAGCCAAGAGATGGGACAGGGTAATTCACCCCTCCACTTT. Protein: CASSQEMGQGNSPLHF.

This chain links TRBV19 with TRBJ2-2, with D unclear. Trimming stripped 7 bases from V and 2 bases from J, with 8 bases between. The germline V gene has CDR1 LNHDA and CDR2 SQIVND (reference sequence). The CDR3 is 13 amino acids. The CDR3 here is CASTESNTGELFF. The CDR3 nucleotides are TGTGCCAGTACGGAGAGCAACACCGGGGAGCTGTTTTTT.

This rearrangement joins TRBV2 to TRBJ1-1, with TRBD1 matching 9 bases. Germline assignment: CDR1 SNHLY and CDR2 FYNNEI. The V segment lost 7 bases and the J segment 5 bases; nucleotides outside the gene matches: 5. The CDR3 loop spans 13 amino acids. The CDR3, as DNA: TGTGCCAGCACATTTGGACAGGGGACTGAAGCTTTCTTT. This encodes CASTFGQGTEAFF.

The chain links TRBV7-3 to TRBJ2-1; D ambiguous. Germline loops: CDR1 SGHTA, CDR2 FQGTGA. This CDR3 is built from 12 residues. V dropped 5 bases and J dropped 7 bases, with 9 bases sitting between them. CDR3 amino acids: CASSRTGNEQFF. The DNA of the CDR3 is TGTGCCAGCAGCCGAACGGGTAATGAGCAGTTCTTC.

The chain joins TRBV5-1 to TRBJ2-7, with a possible D match to TRBD1 (6 bases). Trimming shortened V by 2 bases and J by 10 bases, and 16 bases separated the two germline ends. This CDR3 has 13 residues. CDR1 is SGHRS and CDR2 is YFSETQ in the germline V gene. The DNA of the CDR3 is TGCGCCAGCAGCTTAGACAGGAACAGGGATCAGTACTTC. Residues: CASSLDRNRDQYF.

This clone has only one observation. This chain joins TRBV28 and TRBJ1-2, with 10 bases matching TRBD1. V gave up 2 bases and J gave up 2 bases; unmatched junction bases: 8. Germline V gene lookup returns CDR1 MDHEN and CDR2 SYDVKM. The CDR3 contains 17 residues. The chain's CDR3 is CASSLSSGQGINYGYTF. In DNA, the CDR3 is TGTGCCAGCAGTTTAAGCTCGGGACAGGGGATAAACTATGGCTACACCTTC.

The V and J genes are TRBV2 and TRBJ1-3, with D uncertain. The CDR3 is 13 amino acids. The germline V and J ends were trimmed by 9 bases and 0 bases, with 9 bases remaining between them. Germline V gene lookup returns CDR1 SNHLY and CDR2 FYNNEI. This CDR3 is CASTGDSGNTIYF. CDR3 coding DNA: TGTGCCAGTACCGGGGACTCTGGAAACACCATATATTTT.

The V and J genes are TRBV29-1 and TRBJ1-2, with 7 nucleotides matching TRBD1. CDR1 SQVTM and CDR2 ANQGSEA come from the germline V gene. The V gene end was trimmed by 4 bases and the J gene end by 8 bases; junction bases not matched to a gene: 10. This CDR3 comprises 13 residues. The CDR3 loop is CSVVGQEHSGYTF. Here the CDR3 DNA reads TGCAGCGTTGTAGGACAGGAACATTCAGGCTACACCTTC.

The chain recombines TRBV2 with TRBJ1-5; 8 nucleotides agree with TRBD1. Unmatched junction bases numbered 11, after V lost 6 bases and J lost 4 bases. CDR3 length: 16 residues. CDR1 and CDR2 from the germline V gene are SNHLY and FYNNEI. The CDR3 is CASRVHQGAVNQPQHF. The CDR3 nucleotides read TGTGCCAGCAGAGTACACCAGGGGGCGGTGAATCAGCCCCAGCATTTT.

This clone was detected only once. This rearrangement joins TRBV5-1 to TRBJ2-1; D is unresolved. CDR1 SGHRS and CDR2 YFSETQ come from the germline V gene. CDR3 length equals 12 residues. Trimming stripped 4 bases from V and 7 bases from J, with 9 bases between. The CDR3 protein is CASSIDGNEQFF. The CDR3 DNA sequence: TGCGCCAGCAGCATAGACGGGAATGAGCAGTTCTTC.

This clone occurred many times. The V gene is TRBV9, the J gene TRBJ2-7, with D perhaps TRBD1 (5 bases). Germline CDR1 and CDR2: SGDLS and YYNGEE. This CDR3 is 14 amino acids long. V lost 0 bases and J 2 bases, leaving 9 bases between the germline ends. CDR3 sequence: CASSVGAGPYEQYF. In nucleotides, the CDR3 is TGTGCCAGCAGCGTAGGCGCAGGGCCCTACGAGCAGTACTTC.

The chain recombines TRBV11-2 with TRBJ1-1; D perhaps matches TRBD1 (6 bases). V dropped 4 bases and J dropped 2 bases, with 17 bases sitting between them. This CDR3 comprises 16 residues. Germline CDR1 is SGHAT and CDR2 is FQNNGV. The CDR3 region is CASSSWGTRGNTEAFF. In DNA, the CDR3 is TGTGCCAGCAGCTCCTGGGGGACACGAGGAAACACTGAAGCTTTCTTT.

The rearrangement joins TRBV2 to TRBJ1-5; D unresolved. V was shortened by 8 bases and J by 4 bases, with 9 bases between the two germline ends. Looked up from germline, CDR1 is SNHLY and CDR2 is FYNNEI. The length of the CDR3 is 12 residues. The CDR3 nucleotides read TGTGCCAGCGGTGCGGGGAATCAGCCCCAGCATTTT. Translation: CASGAGNQPQHF.

The V gene is TRBV25-1, the J gene TRBJ2-1, with TRBD2 matching over 12 bases. The CDR3 length is 17 residues. Losses at the gene ends were 3 bases for V and 6 bases for J; bases not matched to a gene: 9. Germline V CDR1 and CDR2: MGHDK, SYGVNS. CDR3 loop: CASSDRTSGVKGNEQFF. CDR3 DNA: TGTGCCAGCAGTGACCGGACTAGCGGGGTTAAGGGCAATGAGCAGTTCTTC.